The TCR beta chain under discussion was sequenced for a study of radiation and T cells in renal cell carcinoma. Study-level background: Nephrectomy followed 15 Gy stereotactic body radiation by 4 weeks. Study-wide results and caveats: Without pretreatment biopsies, baseline tumor clonotype presence was undetermined.

As to time point: baseline pretreatment blood. Treatment denoted: 15 Gy SBRT to primary tumor, nephrectomy 4 weeks later. Blood was sampled at baseline, 2 weeks and 4 weeks after SBRT. To note about this clone: Its matching antigen is unknown.

Germline V gene data show CDR1 as SQVTM and CDR2 as ANQGSEA. V was shortened by 8 bases and J by 4 bases, with 11 bases between the two germline ends. This CDR3 region has 11 residues. Repertoires were generated with immunoSEQ multiplex PCR, while TCRdb's copy carries only in-frame clones and drops some. This sample has 50,000 to 75,000 clones, with more than 60% found just once. The chain joins TRBV29-1 to TRBJ2-5; D gene unclear. This clonotype was sampled from a man aged 55-75 years with renal cell carcinoma. The source material was blood, sampled from a patient whose treatment included radiotherapy and nephrectomy. CDR3 region: CSSERGETQYF. The DNA of the CDR3 is TGCAGCTCCGAGCGAGGAGAGACCCAGTACTTC.